This TCR beta chain was recorded in a study of blood T cell repertoires in COVID-19. Whole-study context: There were acute and convalescent COVID-19 samples, and they came from the United States, Italy and Spain. Sources were T cells, B-cell-depleted T cells, or PBMCs; the material itself was cDNA or gDNA.

In the original workflow: Estimation of nucleated cell counts was performed using reference gene primer amplification. The repertoire was sequenced with immunoSEQ multiplex PCR; TCRdb's copy has only in-frame clones and lacks some. Clonal size and the V and J genes are those of that table, whereas D and trimming came from the DNA. The table records under 250,000 clones, around 82% of them present only once. The ends lost 0 bases at V and 0 bases at J; junction bases unmatched: 3. The CDR3 extends over 18 amino acids. In germline, CDR1 is LGHNA, CDR2 YNFKEQ. Material: peripheral blood. The clonotype comes from a woman between 65 and 79 years old with acute or convalescent COVID-19. The V call is TRBV4-2, the J call TRBJ2-3, with 13 bases matching TRBD2. CDR3 protein: CASSQDLLAGGSTDTQYF. CDR3 bases: TGTGCCAGCAGCCAAGATTTACTAGCGGGGGGGAGCACAGATACGCAGTATTTT.